The 3 T cell receptor beta chains given below trace back to one sample, sequenced in a study of blood T cell repertoires in COVID-19. Method: immunoSEQ multiplex PCR; TCRdb's copy keeps in-frame clones and lacks some. The sample has 250,000 to 350,000 clones; around nine tenths are singletons. Sequenced material: PBMCs or T cells enriched from blood (not recorded which). Receptor source: a woman between 25 and 40 years old who had recovered from COVID-19.

The rearrangement links TRBV5-5 to TRBJ2-7, with 9 bases fitting TRBD2. The V segment lost 6 bases and the J segment 3 bases; nucleotides outside the gene matches: 7. The CDR3 covers 14 residues. Germline-derived CDR1 and CDR2 are SGHKS and YYEKEE (reference sequence). The chain's CDR3 is CASIRAGGYYEQYF. The CDR3 nucleotides read TGTGCCAGCATCCGAGCGGGAGGTTACTACGAGCAGTACTTC.

The V and J genes are TRBV29-1 and TRBJ1-2, with TRBD1 as a possible D gene (6 bases). V was clipped by 2 bases and J by 8 bases, with 9 bases between them. CDR1 SQVTM and CDR2 ANQGSEA come from the germline V gene. This CDR3 comprises 11 residues. The DNA of the CDR3 is TGCAGCGTTGAACAGGGGTTAGGCTACACCTTC. Protein: CSVEQGLGYTF. Based on the CDR3 plus reference TRBV29-1 and TRBJ1-2, the full variable domain is SAVISQKPSRDICQRGTSLTIQCQVDSQVTMMFWYRQQPGQSLTLIATANQGSEATYESGFVIDKFPISRPNLTFSTLTVSNMSPEDSSIYLCSVEQGLGYTFGSGTRLTVV.

V and J are TRBV18 and TRBJ1-1; 9 bases agree with TRBD1. This CDR3 has 14 amino acids. V was clipped by 8 bases and J by 4 bases; unmatched bases: 8. Germline assignment: CDR1 KGHSH and CDR2 LQKENI. CDR3 sequence reads: CASDRGVSGTEAFF. DNA of the CDR3: TGTGCCAGCGACAGGGGGGTTTCGGGCACTGAAGCTTTCTTT.